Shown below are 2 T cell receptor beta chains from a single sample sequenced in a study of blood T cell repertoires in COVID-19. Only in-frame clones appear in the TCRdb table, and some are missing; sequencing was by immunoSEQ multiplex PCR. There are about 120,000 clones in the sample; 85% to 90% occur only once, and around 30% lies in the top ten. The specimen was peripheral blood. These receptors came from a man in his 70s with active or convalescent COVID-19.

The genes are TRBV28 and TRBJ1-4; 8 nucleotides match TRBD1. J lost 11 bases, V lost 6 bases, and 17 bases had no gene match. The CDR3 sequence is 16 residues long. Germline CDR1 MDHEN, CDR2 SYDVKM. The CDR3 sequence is CASRSRTQGGWVKLFF. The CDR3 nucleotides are TGTGCCAGCAGGTCCAGAACACAGGGGGGCTGGGTCAAACTGTTTTTT.

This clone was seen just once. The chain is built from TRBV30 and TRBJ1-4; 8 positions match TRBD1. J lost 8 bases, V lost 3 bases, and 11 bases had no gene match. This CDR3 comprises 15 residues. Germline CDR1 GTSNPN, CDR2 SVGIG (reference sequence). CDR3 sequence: CAWSAGQGLGEKLFF. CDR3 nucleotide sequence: TGTGCCTGGAGCGCCGGACAGGGATTAGGCGAAAAACTGTTTTTT.